This T cell receptor (beta chain) came from a study of blood T cell repertoires in COVID-19. About the study: Specimens from acute and convalescent COVID-19 originated in the United States, Italy and Spain. The cDNA or gDNA used as material had been derived from T cells, B-cell-depleted T cells, or PBMCs.

In the original analysis: Using reference gene primer amplification, nucleated cell counts were estimated. Clones were read by immunoSEQ multiplex PCR, and TCRdb kept only the in-frame ones, dropping some. V and J calls plus clone size are reproduced from that table; the DNA served to infer D and trimming. The data show roughly 150,000 clones, with about 87% seen just once and about 5.8% held by the top ten. V lost 7 bases, J lost 2 bases, and 18 bases lay in between. The CDR3 extends over 15 amino acids. Germline CDR1 and CDR2: SGHRS and YFSETQ. The chain recombines TRBV5-1 with TRBJ2-5; D is undetermined. This TCR was recovered from a human donor in a cohort sampled during active COVID-19. Sequenced: peripheral blood. The CDR3 protein is CASSSRGAYQETQYF. Written as DNA, the CDR3 is TGCGCCAGCTCATCCCGTGGAGCGTATCAAGAGACCCAGTACTTC.